This TCR beta chain was recovered during a study of T-cell memory formation after mild COVID-19. In TCRdb, the 5' RACE reads were re-called with MiXCR into one record per CDR3 protein. The sample yields fewer than 60,000 distinct CDR3 sequences, roughly 12% seen once. Per the germline V gene, CDR1 is DFQATT and CDR2 is SNEGSKA (reference sequence). CDR3 length: 15 residues. V lost 4 bases to trimming and J lost 0 bases; unmatched junction nucleotides: 6. This clonotype turned up a few times. The receptor was isolated from a man aged 18 to 30 who had mild COVID-19 (a few samples of this study predate the infection). Cell type and time point are not known. The sequenced material came from PBMCs or a T cell subset sorted from them (not recorded which). This chain links TRBV20-1 with TRBJ2-1; 7 positions match TRBD2. The CDR3 sequence is CSAKPGGSSYNEQFF. The CDR3 DNA follows: TGCAGTGCTAAACCCGGGGGGAGCTCCTACAATGAGCAGTTCTTC.